This T cell receptor beta chain stems from a study of T cells in pancreatic ductal adenocarcinoma. Study-wide findings and caveats: Comparisons of tumor and blood clonality may show falsely lower tumor diversity. Blood had more productive templates and around 8.2-fold more unique clonotypes than tumor.

Assay used: immunoSEQ multiplex PCR; TCRdb lists only in-frame clones, some missing. Of around 31,000 clones listed, approximately 92% are singletons. Germline values: CDR1 KGHSH, CDR2 LQKENI. The CDR3 totals 14 residues. Trimming took off 2 bases at V and 7 bases at J, with 14 bases between the two ends. This clone was found once. Its antigen is not identified. No neoadjuvant therapy was given to the selected pancreatic ductal adenocarcinoma patients before their surgery. The V gene is TRBV18, the J gene TRBJ2-5; perhaps D is TRBD1 or TRBD2 (5 bases each). The source of this sequence is a human donor with pancreatic ductal adenocarcinoma. Input material: PBMCs. As DNA, the CDR3 is TGTGCCAGCTCACCAAGAGGGACGCAGGGGACCCAGTACTTC. It translates to CASSPRGTQGTQYF.